The T cell receptor beta chain under discussion was sequenced for a study of blood T cell repertoires in COVID-19. Only in-frame clones appear in the TCRdb table, and some are missing; sequencing was by immunoSEQ multiplex PCR. The sample lists 52,000 or so clones, 85% to 90% occurring once. The CDR3 extends over 15 amino acids. V was pared by 0 bases and J by 4 bases, with 12 bases between. The germline CDR1 and CDR2 sequences are SGHRS and YFSETQ. This clone was counted once. Sequenced: peripheral blood. This clonotype was obtained from a human donor in a cohort sampled during active COVID-19. V gene TRBV5-1 combines with J gene TRBJ2-3; D unresolved. The CDR3 region has the DNA TGCGCCAGCAGCTTGGCCGCTGTACAGTCAGATACGCAGTATTTT. Amino acid sequence: CASSLAAVQSDTQYF.